This T cell receptor beta chain appears in the sequencing data of a study of blood T cell repertoires in COVID-19. The overall study: Sample material is recorded as cDNA or gDNA derived from T cells, B-cell-depleted T cells, or PBMCs.

Original analysis: Amplification with reference gene primers provided the estimates of nucleated cell counts. Using immunoSEQ multiplex PCR, the repertoire was profiled, and TCRdb retains in-frame clones only, with some absent. That table furnishes V, J and clone size, whereas the DNA furnished D and trimming. The sample has about 270,000 clones; nearly 90% are singletons. Trimming cost V 2 bases and J 1 base; bases outside gene matches: 5. The CDR3 is 16 residues long. The V gene's germline CDR1 is SGDLS and CDR2 YYNGEE. The sequence derives from a woman aged 60-75 years who had recovered from COVID-19. V and J are TRBV9 and TRBJ2-5, with 10 bases fitting TRBD2. Sequencing used PBMCs or T cells enriched from blood (not recorded which). CDR3 sequence reads: CASSVGLARSQETQYF. The CDR3 nucleotides read TGTGCCAGCAGCGTGGGACTAGCGCGTTCCCAAGAGACCCAGTACTTC.